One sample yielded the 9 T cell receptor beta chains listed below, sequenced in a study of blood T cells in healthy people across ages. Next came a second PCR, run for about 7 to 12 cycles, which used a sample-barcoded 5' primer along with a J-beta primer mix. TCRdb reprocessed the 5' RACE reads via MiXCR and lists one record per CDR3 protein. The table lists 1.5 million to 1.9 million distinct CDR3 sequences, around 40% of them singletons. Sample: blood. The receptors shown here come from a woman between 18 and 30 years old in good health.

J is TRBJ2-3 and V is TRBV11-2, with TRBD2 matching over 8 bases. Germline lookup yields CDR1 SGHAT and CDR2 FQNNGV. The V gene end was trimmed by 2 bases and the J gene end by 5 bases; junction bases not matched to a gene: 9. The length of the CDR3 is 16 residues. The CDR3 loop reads CASSLWFGGARDTQYF. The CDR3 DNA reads TGTGCCAGCAGCTTATGGTTCGGGGGGGCTCGAGATACGCAGTATTTT.

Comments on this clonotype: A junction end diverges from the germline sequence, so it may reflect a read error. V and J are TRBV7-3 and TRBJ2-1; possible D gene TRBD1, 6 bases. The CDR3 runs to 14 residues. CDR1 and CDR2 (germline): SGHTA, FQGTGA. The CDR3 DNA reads TGTGCCAACAGCTTAGGACAGTCCTACAATGAGCAGTTCTTC. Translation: CANSLGQSYNEQFF.

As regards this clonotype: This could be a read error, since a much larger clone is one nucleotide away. The CDR3 sequence: CAISERSQGDYNKQFF. The CDR3 DNA is TGTGCCATCAGTGAACGTTCACAGGGGGACTACAATAAGCAGTTCTTC. This chain joins TRBV10-3 and TRBJ2-1; tentative D call: TRBD1 (8 bases). CDR1 and CDR2 from the germline V gene are ENHRY and SYGVKD. The CDR3 has 16 residues.

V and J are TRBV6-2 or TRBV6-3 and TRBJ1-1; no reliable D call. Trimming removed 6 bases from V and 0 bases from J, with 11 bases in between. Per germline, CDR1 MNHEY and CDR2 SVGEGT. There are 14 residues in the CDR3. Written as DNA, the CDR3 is TGTGCCAGCAGCCAGATTCCCATGAACACTGAAGCTTTCTTT. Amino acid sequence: CASSQIPMNTEAFF.

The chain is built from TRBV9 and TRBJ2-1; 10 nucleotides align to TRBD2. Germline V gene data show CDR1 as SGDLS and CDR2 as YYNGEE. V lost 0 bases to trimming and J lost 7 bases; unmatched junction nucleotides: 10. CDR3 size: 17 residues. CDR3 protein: CASSVGTSGGGGNEQFF. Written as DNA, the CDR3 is TGTGCCAGCAGCGTAGGCACAAGCGGGGGGGGTGGAAATGAGCAGTTCTTC.

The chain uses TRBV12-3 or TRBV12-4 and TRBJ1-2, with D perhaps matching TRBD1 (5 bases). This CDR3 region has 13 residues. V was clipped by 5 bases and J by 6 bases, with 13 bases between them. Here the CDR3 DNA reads TGTGCCAGCAGTGTCGATGGGGCGAATGGCTACACCTTC. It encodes CASSVDGANGYTF.

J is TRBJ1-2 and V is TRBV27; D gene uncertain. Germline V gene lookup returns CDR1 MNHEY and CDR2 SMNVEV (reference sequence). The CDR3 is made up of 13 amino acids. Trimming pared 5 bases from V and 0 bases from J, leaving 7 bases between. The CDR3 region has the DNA TGTGCCAGCAGTGCCATTTCTAACTATGGCTACACCTTC. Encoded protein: CASSAISNYGYTF.

Here the CDR3 DNA reads TGCAGTGCGCCGCAGGGGAGCGGGGGTCCCTACGAGCAGTACTTC. Protein: CSAPQGSGGPYEQYF. This chain joins TRBV20-1 and TRBJ2-7, with TRBD2 matching 8 bases. With V trimmed by 6 bases and J by 2 bases, 12 bases remained unmatched. Per germline, CDR1 DFQATT and CDR2 SNEGSKA (reference sequence). The CDR3 is 15 amino acids.

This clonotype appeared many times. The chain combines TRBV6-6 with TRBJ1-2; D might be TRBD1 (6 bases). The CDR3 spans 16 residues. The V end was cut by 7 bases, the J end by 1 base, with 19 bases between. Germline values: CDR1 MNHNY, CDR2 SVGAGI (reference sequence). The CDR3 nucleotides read TGTGCCAGCAAACCCCCTAGGACAGCTATTAACTATGGCTACACCTTC. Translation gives CASKPPRTAINYGYTF.